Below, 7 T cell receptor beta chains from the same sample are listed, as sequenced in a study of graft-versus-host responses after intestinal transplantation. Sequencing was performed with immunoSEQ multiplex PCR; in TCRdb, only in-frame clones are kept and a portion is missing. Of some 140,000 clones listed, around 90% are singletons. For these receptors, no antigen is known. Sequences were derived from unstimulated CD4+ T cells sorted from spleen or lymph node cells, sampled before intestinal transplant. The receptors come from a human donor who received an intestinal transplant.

The CDR3 sequence: CASTLGAGDSDTQYF. CDR3 bases: TGCGCCAGCACCCTGGGAGCGGGAGACTCAGATACGCAGTATTTT. The gene calls are TRBV5-1 and TRBJ2-3; 8 nucleotides align to TRBD2. This CDR3 region has 15 residues. Germline V lookup: CDR1 SGHRS, CDR2 YFSETQ. Losses at the gene ends were 6 bases for V and 4 bases for J; bases not matched to a gene: 10.

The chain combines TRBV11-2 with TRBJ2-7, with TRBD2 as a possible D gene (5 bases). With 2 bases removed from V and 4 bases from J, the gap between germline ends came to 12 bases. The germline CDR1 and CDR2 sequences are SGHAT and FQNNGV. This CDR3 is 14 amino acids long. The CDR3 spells CASSLPSPPYEQYF. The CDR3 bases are TGTGCCAGCAGCTTACCTAGCCCCCCTTACGAGCAGTACTTC.

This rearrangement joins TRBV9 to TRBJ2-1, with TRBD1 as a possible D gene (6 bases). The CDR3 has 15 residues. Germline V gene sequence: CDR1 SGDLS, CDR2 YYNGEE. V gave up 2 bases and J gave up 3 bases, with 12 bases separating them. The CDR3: CASSVTGTSYNEQFF. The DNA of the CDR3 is TGTGCCAGCAGCGTCACCGGGACAAGCTACAATGAGCAGTTCTTC.

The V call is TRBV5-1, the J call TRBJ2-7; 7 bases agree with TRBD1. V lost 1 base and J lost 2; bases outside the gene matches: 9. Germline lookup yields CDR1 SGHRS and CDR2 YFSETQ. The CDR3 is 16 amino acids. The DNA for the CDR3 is TGCGCCAGCAGCTTGCCCTCCACAGGGGCCACCTACGAGCAGTACTTC. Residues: CASSLPSTGATYEQYF.

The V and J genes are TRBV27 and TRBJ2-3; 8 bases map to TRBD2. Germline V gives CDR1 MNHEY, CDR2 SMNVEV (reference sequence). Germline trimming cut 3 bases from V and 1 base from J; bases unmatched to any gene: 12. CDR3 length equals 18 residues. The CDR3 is CASSFAPAGAGGTDTQYF. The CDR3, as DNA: TGTGCCAGCAGTTTTGCCCCCGCTGGAGCGGGAGGCACAGATACGCAGTATTTT.

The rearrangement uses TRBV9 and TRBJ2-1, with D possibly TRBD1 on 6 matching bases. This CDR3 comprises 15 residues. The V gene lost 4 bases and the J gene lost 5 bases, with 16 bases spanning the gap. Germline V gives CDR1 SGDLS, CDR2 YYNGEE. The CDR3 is CASSSAPGQDNEQFF. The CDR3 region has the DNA TGTGCCAGCAGCTCCGCTCCGGGACAAGACAATGAGCAGTTCTTC.

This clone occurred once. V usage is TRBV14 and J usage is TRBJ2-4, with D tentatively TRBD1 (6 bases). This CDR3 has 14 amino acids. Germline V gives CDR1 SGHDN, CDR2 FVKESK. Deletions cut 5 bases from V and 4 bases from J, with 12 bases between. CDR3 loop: CASSFRDTKNIQYF. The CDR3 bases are TGTGCCAGCAGCTTCCGGGACACTAAAAACATTCAGTACTTC.